Presented here are 29 T cell receptor beta chains from one specimen sequenced in a study of cytomegalovirus exposure and HLA in healthy donors. The PCR made use of 60 Vbeta and 13 Jbeta primers. Some clones are missing from TCRdb's copy, which holds only in-frame ones; the method was immunoSEQ multiplex PCR. Here the sample spans roughly 100,000 clones, about four fifths being singletons. The specimen sequenced was PBMCs. These receptors were obtained from a female donor in good health and CMV-seropositive.

This clone appeared a few times. In DNA, the CDR3 is TGTGCCAGCAGCCCGCAGGTCAATCAGCCCCAGCATTTT. As protein: CASSPQVNQPQHF. The V call is TRBV7-8, the J call TRBJ1-5; D gene unclear. The CDR3 covers 13 residues. Germline V lookup: CDR1 SGHVS, CDR2 FQNEAQ. V was clipped by 5 bases and J by 3 bases, with 8 bases between them.

The chain links TRBV7-8 to TRBJ2-5; TRBD2 agrees at 10 bases. The J segment lost 7 bases and the V segment lost 1 base, leaving 3 bases of the junction unmatched. There are 14 residues in the CDR3. In germline, CDR1 is SGHVS, CDR2 FQNEAQ. The CDR3 protein is CASSLVSSGRTQYF. In nucleotides, the CDR3 is TGTGCCAGCAGCTTAGTCTCTAGCGGGAGGACCCAGTACTTC.

Concerning this clone itself: Sequence at one end of the junction differs from germline and may be a read error. V is TRBV5-6 and J is TRBJ2-3, with TRBD2 matching over 8 bases. Germline V lookup: CDR1 SGHDT, CDR2 YYEEEE. The CDR3 contains 15 residues. The CDR3 bases are TGTTCCAGCAGCTTAGGTAGCGGGGAATCAGATACGCAGTATTTT. Amino acids: CSSSLGSGESDTQYF.

The rearrangement links TRBV28 to TRBJ1-1, with D uncertain. The CDR3 runs to 14 residues. Germline loops: CDR1 MDHEN, CDR2 SYDVKM. Between the trimmed V and J ends, which lost 6 bases and 4 bases, there was a span of 15 bases. DNA for the CDR3: TGTGCCAGCAGAGCCCCGGGAGGGCTCACTGAAGCTTTCTTT. Translated, it gives CASRAPGGLTEAFF.

The V call is TRBV5-6, the J call TRBJ1-4; D possibly corresponds to TRBD1 (5 bases). The CDR3 sequence is 14 residues long. Trimming shortened V by 0 bases and J by 8 bases, and 11 bases separated the two germline ends. Germline assignment: CDR1 SGHDT and CDR2 YYEEEE. The CDR3: CASSLAAQGEKLFF. The CDR3 bases are TGTGCCAGCAGCTTGGCTGCGCAGGGAGAAAAACTGTTTTTT.

This clone was seen just once. This chain links TRBV5-1 with TRBJ1-5; weak D call: TRBD1 (6 bases). The V gene lost 0 bases and the J gene lost 4 bases, with 11 bases spanning the gap. Germline assignment: CDR1 SGHRS and CDR2 YFSETQ. The CDR3 loop spans 15 amino acids. The CDR3 protein is CASSLGDTKNQPQHF. The CDR3 DNA is TGCGCCAGCAGCTTGGGGGACACCAAGAATCAGCCCCAGCATTTT.

As regards this clone: The same CDR3 also results from other DNA sequences found in this sample. V is TRBV6-5 and J is TRBJ1-3, with no clear D. Germline lookup yields CDR1 MNHEY and CDR2 SVGAGI. The CDR3 is 14 residues long. V was pared by 0 bases and J by 0 bases, with 3 bases between. CDR3 DNA: TGTGCCAGCAGTTACTCCCTCTCTGGAAACACCATATATTTT. Translation gives CASSYSLSGNTIYF.

The chain links TRBV6-5 to TRBJ2-1; D not certain. V was cut by 0 bases and J by 10 bases, with 13 bases left in between. The germline V gene has CDR1 MNHEY and CDR2 SVGAGI. The CDR3 is 14 amino acids. Here the CDR3 reads CASSYSYSSAEQFF. CDR3 nucleotides: TGTGCCAGCAGTTACTCGTATAGCAGCGCGGAGCAGTTCTTC.

This sequence joins TRBV2 and TRBJ1-5, with 8 bases matching TRBD1. The CDR3 sequence is 18 residues long. In germline, CDR1 is SNHLY, CDR2 FYNNEI. With V trimmed by 3 bases and J by 3 bases, 13 bases remained unmatched. The CDR3 protein is CASSDTGTGRRDNQPQHF. The DNA of the CDR3 is TGTGCCAGCAGTGACACCGGGACAGGCCGTCGCGACAATCAGCCCCAGCATTTT.

The chain joins TRBV5-1 to TRBJ2-2; possible D gene TRBD1, 6 bases. V gave up 0 bases and J gave up 2 bases, with 8 bases separating them. Germline lookup yields CDR1 SGHRS and CDR2 YFSETQ. The CDR3 has 15 amino acids. The CDR3 DNA follows: TGCGCCAGCAGCTTGGAAGGGGGTAACACCGGGGAGCTGTTTTTT. Its translation is CASSLEGGNTGELFF.

The chain links TRBV11-2 to TRBJ1-2; tentatively, D is TRBD1 (6 bases). The CDR3 is 12 amino acids. V shed 5 bases and J shed 7 bases, with 11 bases lying between them. Germline V CDR1 and CDR2: SGHAT, FQNNGV. The CDR3 nucleotides read TGTGCCAGCAGCCCAGGGGAGGGTGGCTACACCTTC. Protein: CASSPGEGGYTF. The entire variable domain, with the rest obtained from reference TRBV11-2 and TRBJ1-2, is as follows: EAGVAQSPRYKIIEKRQSVAFWCNPISGHATLYWYQQILGQGPKLLIQFQNNGVVDDSQLPKDRFSAERLKGVDSTLKIQPAKLEDSAVYLCASSPGEGGYTFGSGTRLTVV.

The rearrangement joins TRBV5-1 to TRBJ2-3; no reliable D call. CDR1 and CDR2 (germline): SGHRS, YFSETQ. V was trimmed by 3 bases and J by 3 bases, leaving 14 bases between them. The CDR3 length is 15 residues. The CDR3 spells CASSSYPVGTDTQYF. In DNA form, the CDR3 reads TGCGCCAGCAGCTCCTACCCTGTTGGTACAGATACGCAGTATTTT. Full variable domain (rest looked up from reference TRBV5-1 and TRBJ2-3): KAGVTQTPRYLIKTRGQQVTLSCSPISGHRSVSWYQQTPGQGLQFLFEYFSETQRNKGNFPGRFSGRQFSNSRSEMNVSTLELGDSALYLCASSSYPVGTDTQYFGPGTRLTVL.

The V and J genes are TRBV5-1 and TRBJ2-2, with D possibly TRBD2 on 5 matching bases. The CDR3 sequence is 16 residues long. Trimming shortened V by 1 base and J by 4 bases, and 14 bases separated the two germline ends. CDR1 and CDR2 (germline): SGHRS, YFSETQ. The CDR3, as DNA: TGCGCCAGCAGCTTGCAGCCGGGGTCCAGCACCGGGGAGCTGTTTTTT. Translating gives CASSLQPGSSTGELFF.

This clone has a handful of counts. The chain carries TRBV10-3 and TRBJ2-5, with TRBD2 matching 10 bases. The DNA end is a closer match to TRBJ2-7, so the J assignment may be wrong. Germline V gives CDR1 ENHRY, CDR2 SYGVKD. There are 13 residues in the CDR3. The CDR3 loop is CAINGLAGDEQYF. Written as DNA, the CDR3 is TGTGCCATCAACGGTCTAGCGGGGGACGAGCAGTACTTC.

This clone was counted between two and nine times. The chain is built from TRBV5-6 and TRBJ2-1; D not resolved. The CDR3 extends over 14 amino acids. The V and J ends lost 1 base and 4 bases respectively, with 9 bases between them. Germline CDR1 is SGHDT and CDR2 is YYEEEE. This CDR3 reads CASSLYQVYNEQFF. In DNA, the CDR3 is TGTGCCAGCAGCTTGTACCAGGTTTACAATGAGCAGTTCTTC.

V usage is TRBV9 and J usage is TRBJ1-1; TRBD1 might be the D (6 bases). V was clipped by 2 bases and J by 1 base, with 9 bases between them. Germline V lookup: CDR1 SGDLS, CDR2 YYNGEE. The CDR3 contains 14 residues. As DNA, the CDR3 is TGTGCCAGCAGCGTCAGGGGCTGGAACACTGAAGCTTTCTTT. Translating it yields CASSVRGWNTEAFF.

This chain joins TRBV18 and TRBJ1-3; a weak D match, TRBD1 (6 bases). The germline CDR1 and CDR2 sequences are KGHSH and LQKENI. Trimming shortened V by 3 bases and J by 0 bases, and 15 bases separated the two germline ends. The CDR3 has 17 amino acids. The CDR3: CASSPIMQGNSGNTIYF. CDR3 DNA sequence: TGTGCCAGCTCACCTATTATGCAGGGGAACTCTGGAAACACCATATATTTT.

The rearrangement links TRBV19 to TRBJ2-7; possibly TRBD1 for D (5 bases). The V gene's germline CDR1 is LNHDA and CDR2 SQIVND (reference sequence). The CDR3 covers 12 residues. V was clipped by 5 bases and J by 7 bases, with 12 bases between them. The CDR3 reads CASSQGFREQYF. The CDR3 DNA reads as TGTGCCAGTAGTCAGGGTTTTCGGGAGCAGTACTTC.

This clone was observed once. The chain carries TRBV27 and TRBJ1-5, with a weak D call TRBD1 (5 bases). The germline V gene has CDR1 MNHEY and CDR2 SMNVEV (reference sequence). This CDR3 spans 15 amino acids. Trimming took 2 bases from V and 2 from J, leaving 10 bases between them. The CDR3 nucleotides read TGTGCCAGCAGTTTAGACAGTAGGGGCAATCAGCCCCAGCATTTT. Its protein is CASSLDSRGNQPQHF.

V usage is TRBV4-1 and J usage is TRBJ1-4, with a tentative D call TRBD1 (6 bases). CDR1 MGHRA and CDR2 YSYEKL come from the germline V gene. CDR3 length: 18 amino acids. V was clipped by 2 bases and J by 5 bases, with 21 bases between them. This CDR3 is CASSQLQGKKGRNEKLFF. The CDR3 coding sequence is TGCGCCAGCAGCCAATTACAGGGAAAAAAGGGCCGAAATGAAAAACTGTTTTTT.

Only a few counts were recorded for this clone. This chain connects TRBV19 to TRBJ1-2, with D maybe TRBD1 (5 bases). The CDR3 runs to 13 residues. V was shortened by 3 bases and J by 3 bases, with 8 bases between the two germline ends. Germline V CDR1 and CDR2: LNHDA, SQIVND (reference sequence). The CDR3 region has the DNA TGTGCCAGTAGTATCGACAGTGACTATGGCTACACCTTC. It encodes CASSIDSDYGYTF.

V gene TRBV27 combines with J gene TRBJ1-2; tentative D call: TRBD1 (6 bases). Trimming stripped 0 bases from V and 5 bases from J, with 10 bases between. The length of the CDR3 is 14 residues. In germline, CDR1 is MNHEY, CDR2 SMNVEV (reference sequence). The CDR3 DNA sequence: TGTGCCAGCAGTTTATCCAGGGGAACGTATGGCTACACCTTC. The encoded protein is CASSLSRGTYGYTF.

This clone was recorded once. The CDR3 nucleotides read TGCAGCGCCACCGGGACTCAATACGAGCAGTACTTC. Translated, it gives CSATGTQYEQYF. The chain is built from TRBV29-1 and TRBJ2-7, with D possibly matching TRBD2 (6 bases). The CDR3 runs 12 residues. Germline loops: CDR1 SQVTM, CDR2 ANQGSEA. The V and J ends lost 7 bases and 4 bases respectively, with 14 bases between them.

V usage is TRBV6-5 and J usage is TRBJ1-2; D uncertain. The length of the CDR3 is 15 residues. CDR1 and CDR2 (germline): MNHEY, SVGAGI. Trimming pared 6 bases from V and 2 bases from J, leaving 16 bases between. The DNA of the CDR3 is TGTGCCAGCAGCCCCGACTGGTGGCGCAACTATGGCTACACCTTC. Its protein is CASSPDWWRNYGYTF.

This chain uses TRBV5-1 with TRBJ2-1; TRBD2 might be the D (7 bases). Looked up from germline, CDR1 is SGHRS and CDR2 is YFSETQ. Trimming left V 0 bases short and J 5 bases short, with 15 bases between. The length of the CDR3 is 16 residues. This chain's CDR3 is CASSLGGRGSHNEQFF. The CDR3 DNA reads TGCGCCAGCAGCTTGGGGGGGAGGGGGTCCCACAATGAGCAGTTCTTC.

This clone appeared a few times. CDR3 in amino acids: CASSRFAGATGANVLTF. CDR3 in DNA: TGCGCCAGCAGCCGATTTGCGGGGGCGACTGGGGCCAACGTCCTGACTTTC. The gene calls are TRBV5-1 and TRBJ2-6; weak D call: TRBD2 (7 bases). Trimming removed 4 bases from V and 2 bases from J, with 16 bases in between. The CDR3 has 17 amino acids. Germline values: CDR1 SGHRS, CDR2 YFSETQ. The whole variable domain, filled in from reference TRBV5-1 and TRBJ2-6, reads KAGVTQTPRYLIKTRGQQVTLSCSPISGHRSVSWYQQTPGQGLQFLFEYFSETQRNKGNFPGRFSGRQFSNSRSEMNVSTLELGDSALYLCASSRFAGATGANVLTFGAGSRLTVL.

The genes are TRBV28 and TRBJ1-5; 8 nucleotides agree with TRBD1. The CDR3 is made up of 16 amino acids. Trimming took 8 bases from V and 1 from J; bases not matched to a gene: 10. Germline lookup yields CDR1 MDHEN and CDR2 SYDVKM. In nucleotides, the CDR3 is TGTGCCAGCCAGGACAGGGATTGGGTGAGCAATCAGCCCCAGCATTTT. Translating gives CASQDRDWVSNQPQHF.

The rearrangement links TRBV28 to TRBJ2-7; D possibly corresponds to TRBD2 (5 bases). The length of the CDR3 is 17 residues. CDR1 is MDHEN and CDR2 is SYDVKM in the germline V gene. Trimming took 6 bases from V and 0 from J, leaving 21 bases between them. This CDR3 is CASRSGSLGLGSYEQYF. The CDR3 coding sequence is TGTGCCAGCAGGAGTGGCTCCCTCGGACTCGGCTCCTACGAGCAGTACTTC.

The chain couples TRBV7-8 to TRBJ2-2; 7 bases are shared with TRBD2. The trim removed 5 bases at V and 5 bases at J, leaving 11 bases unmatched. Germline assignment: CDR1 SGHVS and CDR2 FQNEAQ. CDR3 length equals 16 residues. The DNA of the CDR3 is TGTGCCAGCAGCCCGATCCGGACTAGAAGTACCGGGGAGCTGTTTTTT. This sequence encodes CASSPIRTRSTGELFF.